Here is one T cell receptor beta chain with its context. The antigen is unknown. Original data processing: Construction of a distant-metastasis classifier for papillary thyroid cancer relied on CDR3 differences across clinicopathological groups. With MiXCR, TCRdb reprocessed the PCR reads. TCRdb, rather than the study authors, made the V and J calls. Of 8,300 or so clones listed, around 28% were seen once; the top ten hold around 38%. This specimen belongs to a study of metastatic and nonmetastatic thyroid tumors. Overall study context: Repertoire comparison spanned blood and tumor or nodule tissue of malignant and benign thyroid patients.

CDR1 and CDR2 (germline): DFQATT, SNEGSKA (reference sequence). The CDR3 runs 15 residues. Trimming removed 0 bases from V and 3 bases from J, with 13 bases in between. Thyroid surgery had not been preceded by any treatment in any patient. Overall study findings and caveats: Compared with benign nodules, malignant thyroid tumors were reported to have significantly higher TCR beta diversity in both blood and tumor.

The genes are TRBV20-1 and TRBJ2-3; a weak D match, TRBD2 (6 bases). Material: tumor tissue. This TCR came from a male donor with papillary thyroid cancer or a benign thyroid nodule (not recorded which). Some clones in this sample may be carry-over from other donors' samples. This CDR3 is CSARDRRDRTDTQYF. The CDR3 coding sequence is TGCAGTGCTAGAGATAGGCGGGATCGGACAGATACGCAGTATTTT.